This TCR beta chain derives from a study of T-cell memory formation after mild COVID-19. 5'RACE with constant-segment primers built TCRalpha and TCRbeta cDNA libraries with UMIs. TCRdb reprocessed the 5' RACE reads with MiXCR, giving one entry per CDR3 protein. The table shows 350,000 or so distinct CDR3 sequences, with 13% occurring only once. Findings of the study overall: Clones shrinking from day 15 to 85 showed even CD4/CD8 mixes; later expanders tilted CD4+.

A note on this clonotype: Its antigen is as yet unknown.

Per the germline V gene, CDR1 is LNHNV and CDR2 is YYDKDF (reference sequence). The ends were cut back, 3 bases at V and 14 bases at J, with 14 bases in the middle. The CDR3 length is 12 residues. This chain connects TRBV15 to TRBJ2-1; perhaps TRBD2 as D (5 bases). This receptor was obtained from a man younger than 35 who had mild COVID-19 (a few samples of this study predate the infection). Cell type and time point are not known. Sequencing was done on a sample of PBMCs or a T cell subset sorted from them (not recorded which). The CDR3 region has the DNA TGTGCCACCAGCAGTGACCGGGCCGGGGAGTTCTTC. Its protein is CATSSDRAGEFF.